This T cell receptor beta chain was recorded in a study of identical twins. Overall study results and limits: Interpretation of the results relied on cross-sectional statistical analysis and not on following the same donors. Cord blood beta clonotypes present at high abundance carried fewer insertions; no such pattern appeared in memory repertoires.

V was pared by 0 bases and J by 4 bases, with 19 bases between. The germline V gene has CDR1 SGHDN and CDR2 FVKESK. CDR3 length equals 18 residues. After template switching added a universal primer site, the resulting cDNA carried unique molecular identifiers. TCRdb used MiXCR to reprocess the 5' RACE reads, holding one entry per CDR3 protein. The sample lists 1.5 million to 2 million distinct CDR3 sequences, roughly a third occurring once. This clonotype came up a few times. As yet, its antigen is unknown. The sequence was obtained from a newborn girl in good health. The chain recombines TRBV14 with TRBJ1-5; weak D call: TRBD1 (5 bases). Sequencing input: cord blood. CDR3 sequence: CASSQDSPGSGRNQPQHF. CDR3 coding DNA: TGTGCCAGCAGCCAAGATTCTCCAGGGAGCGGGAGGAATCAGCCCCAGCATTTT. Looking up the rest from reference TRBV14 and TRBJ1-5 gives the full variable domain: EAGVTQFPSHSVIEKGQTVTLRCDPISGHDNLYWYRRVMGKEIKFLLHFVKESKQDESGMPNNRFLAERTGGTYSTLKVQPAELEDSGVYFCASSQDSPGSGRNQPQHFGDGTRLSIL.